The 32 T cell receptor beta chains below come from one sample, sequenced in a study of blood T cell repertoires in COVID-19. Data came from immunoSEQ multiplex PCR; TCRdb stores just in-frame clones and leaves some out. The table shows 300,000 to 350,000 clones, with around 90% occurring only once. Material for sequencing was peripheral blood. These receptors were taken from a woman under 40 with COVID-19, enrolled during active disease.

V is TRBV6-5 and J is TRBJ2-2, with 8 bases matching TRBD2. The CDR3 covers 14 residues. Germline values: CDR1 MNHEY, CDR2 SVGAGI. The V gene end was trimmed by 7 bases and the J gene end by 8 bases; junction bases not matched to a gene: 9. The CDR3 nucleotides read TGTGCCAGCACCAACCCGGGGGGGGCTGGGGAGCTGTTTTTT. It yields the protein CASTNPGGAGELFF.

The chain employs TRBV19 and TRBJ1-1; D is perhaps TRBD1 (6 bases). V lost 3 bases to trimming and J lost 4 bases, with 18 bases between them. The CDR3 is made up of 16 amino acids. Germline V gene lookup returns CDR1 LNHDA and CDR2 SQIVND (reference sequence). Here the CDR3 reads CASSILRWGRRTEAFF. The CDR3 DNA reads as TGTGCCAGTAGTATCCTCAGGTGGGGGCGCCGCACTGAAGCTTTCTTT.

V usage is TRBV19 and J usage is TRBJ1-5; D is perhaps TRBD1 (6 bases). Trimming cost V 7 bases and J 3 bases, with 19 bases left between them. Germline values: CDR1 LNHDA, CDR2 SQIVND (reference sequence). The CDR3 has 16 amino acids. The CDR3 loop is CASTLAQHRVNQPQHF. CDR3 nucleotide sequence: TGTGCCAGTACCCTCGCACAACACAGGGTCAATCAGCCCCAGCATTTT.

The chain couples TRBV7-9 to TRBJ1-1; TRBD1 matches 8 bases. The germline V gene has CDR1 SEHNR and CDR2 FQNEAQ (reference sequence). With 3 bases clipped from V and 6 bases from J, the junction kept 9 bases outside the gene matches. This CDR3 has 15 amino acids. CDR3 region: CASSFSRTGLAEAFF. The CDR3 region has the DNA TGTGCCAGCAGCTTTTCCCGGACAGGGCTGGCTGAAGCTTTCTTT.

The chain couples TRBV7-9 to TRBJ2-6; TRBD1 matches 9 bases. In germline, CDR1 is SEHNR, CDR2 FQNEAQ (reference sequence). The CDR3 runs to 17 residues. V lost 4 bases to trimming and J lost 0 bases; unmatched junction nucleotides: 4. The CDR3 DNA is TGTGCCAGCAGCTGGGACAGGGCCCTCTCTGGGGCCAACGTCCTGACTTTC. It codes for CASSWDRALSGANVLTF.

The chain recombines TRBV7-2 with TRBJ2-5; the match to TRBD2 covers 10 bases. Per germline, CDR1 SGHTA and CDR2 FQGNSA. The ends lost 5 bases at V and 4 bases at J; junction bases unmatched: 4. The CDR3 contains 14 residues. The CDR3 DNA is TGTGCCAGCAGCCCTCGGACTAGCGGAGAGACCCAGTACTTC. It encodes CASSPRTSGETQYF.

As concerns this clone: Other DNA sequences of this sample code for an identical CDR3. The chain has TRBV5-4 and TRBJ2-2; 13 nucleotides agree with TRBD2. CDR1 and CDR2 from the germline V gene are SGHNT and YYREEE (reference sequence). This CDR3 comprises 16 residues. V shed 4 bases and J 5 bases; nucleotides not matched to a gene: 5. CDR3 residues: CASSPGLAGYTGELFF. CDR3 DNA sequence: TGTGCCAGCAGCCCGGGACTAGCGGGATATACCGGGGAGCTGTTTTTT. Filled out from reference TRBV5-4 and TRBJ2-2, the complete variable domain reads ETGVTQSPTHLIKTRGQQVTLRCSSQSGHNTVSWYQQALGQGPQFIFQYYREEENGRGNFPPRFSGLQFPNYSSELNVNALELDDSALYLCASSPGLAGYTGELFFGEGSRLTVL.

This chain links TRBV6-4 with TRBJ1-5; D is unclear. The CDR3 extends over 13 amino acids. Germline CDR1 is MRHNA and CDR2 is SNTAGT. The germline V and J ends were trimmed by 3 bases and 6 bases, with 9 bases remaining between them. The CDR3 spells CASSELGGQPQHF. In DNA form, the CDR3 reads TGTGCCAGCAGTGAGCTCGGTGGTCAGCCCCAGCATTTT.

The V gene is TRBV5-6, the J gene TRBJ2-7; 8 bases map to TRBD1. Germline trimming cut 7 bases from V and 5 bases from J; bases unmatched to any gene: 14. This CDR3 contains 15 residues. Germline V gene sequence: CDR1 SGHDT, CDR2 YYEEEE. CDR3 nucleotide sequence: TGTGCCAGCGGTTCCCTGACAGGGGCAAGCCACGAGCAGTACTTC. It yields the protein CASGSLTGASHEQYF.

The CDR3 region is CASSLSGGTIYEQYF. The CDR3 DNA sequence: TGTGCCAGCAGTTTATCCGGGGGGACTATCTACGAGCAGTACTTC. The chain carries TRBV27 and TRBJ2-7, with 7 bases fitting TRBD2. Germline V gives CDR1 MNHEY, CDR2 SMNVEV (reference sequence). The CDR3 has 15 amino acids. The junction had 5 bases not matched to a gene; V was cut back by 0 bases and J by 3 bases.

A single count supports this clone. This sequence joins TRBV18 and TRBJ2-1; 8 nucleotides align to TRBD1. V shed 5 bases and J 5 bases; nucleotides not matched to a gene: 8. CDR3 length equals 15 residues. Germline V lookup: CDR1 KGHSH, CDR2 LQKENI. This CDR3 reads CASSTGTGGNNEQFF. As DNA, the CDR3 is TGTGCCAGCTCAACCGGGACAGGAGGCAACAATGAGCAGTTCTTC.

Here the CDR3 DNA reads TGTGCCAGTAGTACCCCAGGGGGCGCGGGCAATGAGCAGTTCTTC. As protein: CASSTPGGAGNEQFF. The chain employs TRBV19 and TRBJ2-1, with 8 bases matching TRBD1. V was clipped by 4 bases and J by 6 bases; unmatched bases: 8. The CDR3 covers 15 residues. CDR1 and CDR2 (germline): LNHDA, SQIVND (reference sequence).

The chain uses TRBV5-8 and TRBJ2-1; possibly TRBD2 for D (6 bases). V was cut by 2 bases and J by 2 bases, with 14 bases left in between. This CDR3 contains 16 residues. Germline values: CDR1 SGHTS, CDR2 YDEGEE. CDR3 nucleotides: TGTGCCAGCAGCTTATTTATGAGCGGGCCCTACAATGAGCAGTTCTTC. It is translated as CASSLFMSGPYNEQFF.

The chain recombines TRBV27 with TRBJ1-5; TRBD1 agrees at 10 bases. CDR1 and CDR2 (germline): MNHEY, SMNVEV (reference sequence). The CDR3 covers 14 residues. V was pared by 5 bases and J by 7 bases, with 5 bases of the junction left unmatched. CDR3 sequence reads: CASSMTGGRQPQHF. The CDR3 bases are TGTGCCAGCAGTATGACAGGGGGCCGGCAGCCCCAGCATTTT.

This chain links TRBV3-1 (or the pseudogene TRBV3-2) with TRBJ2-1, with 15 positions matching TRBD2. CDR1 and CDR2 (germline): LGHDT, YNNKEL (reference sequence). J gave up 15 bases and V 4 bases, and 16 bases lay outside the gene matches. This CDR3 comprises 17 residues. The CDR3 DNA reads TGTGCCAGCAGCCCAACTCGCTCACCGGGACTAGCGGGAGGAGGGTTCTTC. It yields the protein CASSPTRSPGLAGGGFF.

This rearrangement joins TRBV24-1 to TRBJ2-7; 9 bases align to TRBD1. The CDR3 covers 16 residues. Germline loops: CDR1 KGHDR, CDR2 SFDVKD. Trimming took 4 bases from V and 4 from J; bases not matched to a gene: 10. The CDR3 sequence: CATSDLSRDRVYEQYF. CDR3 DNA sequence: TGTGCCACCAGTGACCTATCCCGGGACAGGGTATACGAGCAGTACTTC.

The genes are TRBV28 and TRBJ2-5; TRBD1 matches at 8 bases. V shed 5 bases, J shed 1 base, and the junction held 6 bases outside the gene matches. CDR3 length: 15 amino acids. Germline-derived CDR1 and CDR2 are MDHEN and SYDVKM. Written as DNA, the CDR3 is TGTGCCAGCAGTCTCCTCCAGGGGGCCCAAGAGACCCAGTACTTC. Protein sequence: CASSLLQGAQETQYF.

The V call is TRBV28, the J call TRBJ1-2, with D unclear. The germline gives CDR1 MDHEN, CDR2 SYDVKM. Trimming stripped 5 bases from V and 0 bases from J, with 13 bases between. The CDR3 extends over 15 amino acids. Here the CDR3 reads CASSPPEGPNYGYTF. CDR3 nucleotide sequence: TGTGCCAGCAGTCCCCCGGAGGGCCCTAACTATGGCTACACCTTC.

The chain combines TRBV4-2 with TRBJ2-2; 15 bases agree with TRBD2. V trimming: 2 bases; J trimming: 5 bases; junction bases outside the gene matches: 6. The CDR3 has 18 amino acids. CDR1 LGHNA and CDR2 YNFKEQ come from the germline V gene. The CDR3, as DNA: TGTGCCAGCAGCCAACGGACTAGCGGGAGGGCCAATACCGGGGAGCTGTTTTTT. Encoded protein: CASSQRTSGRANTGELFF.

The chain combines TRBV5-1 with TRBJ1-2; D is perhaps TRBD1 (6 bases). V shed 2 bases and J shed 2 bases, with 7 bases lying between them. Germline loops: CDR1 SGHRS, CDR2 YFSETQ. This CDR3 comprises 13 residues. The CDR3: CASSFTGNYGYTF. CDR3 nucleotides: TGCGCCAGCAGCTTTACAGGGAACTATGGCTACACCTTC.

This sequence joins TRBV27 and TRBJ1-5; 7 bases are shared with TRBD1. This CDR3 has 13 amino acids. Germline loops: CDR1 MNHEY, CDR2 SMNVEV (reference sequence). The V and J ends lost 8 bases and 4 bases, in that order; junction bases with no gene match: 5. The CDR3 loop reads CASGQALNQPQHF. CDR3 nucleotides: TGTGCCAGCGGACAGGCTTTAAATCAGCCCCAGCATTTT.

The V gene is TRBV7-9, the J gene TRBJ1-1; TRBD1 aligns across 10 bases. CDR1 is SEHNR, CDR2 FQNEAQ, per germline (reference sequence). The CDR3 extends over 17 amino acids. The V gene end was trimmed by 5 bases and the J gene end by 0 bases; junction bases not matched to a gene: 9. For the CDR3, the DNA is TGTGCCAGCAGCCTACAACCGGGACAGGGGATGAACACTGAAGCTTTCTTT. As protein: CASSLQPGQGMNTEAFF.

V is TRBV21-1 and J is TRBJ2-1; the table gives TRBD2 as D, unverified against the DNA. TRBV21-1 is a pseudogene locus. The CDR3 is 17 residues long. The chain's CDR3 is CASSPGLAGGPYNEQFF. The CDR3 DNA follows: TGTGCCAGCAGCCCGGGACTAGCGGGAGGGCCCTACAATGAGCAGTTCTTC.

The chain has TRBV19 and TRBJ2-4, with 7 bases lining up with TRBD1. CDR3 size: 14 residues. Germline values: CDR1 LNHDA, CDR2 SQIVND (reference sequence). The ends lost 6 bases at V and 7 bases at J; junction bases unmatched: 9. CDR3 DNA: TGTGCCAGTAGCCGGGACAGAGACATTAACATTCAGTACTTC. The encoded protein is CASSRDRDINIQYF.

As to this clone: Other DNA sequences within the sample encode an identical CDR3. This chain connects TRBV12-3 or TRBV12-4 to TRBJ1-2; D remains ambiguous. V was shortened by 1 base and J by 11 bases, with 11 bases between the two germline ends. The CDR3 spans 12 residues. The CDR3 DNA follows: TGTGCCAGCAGTTTAGGAGGCGCCGGTTACACCTTC. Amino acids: CASSLGGAGYTF.

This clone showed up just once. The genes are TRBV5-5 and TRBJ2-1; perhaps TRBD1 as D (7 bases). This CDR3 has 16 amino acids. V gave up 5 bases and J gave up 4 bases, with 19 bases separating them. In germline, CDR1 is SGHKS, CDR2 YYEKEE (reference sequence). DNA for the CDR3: TGTGCCAGCAGTCAGGGCGGGACAGATTTATACAATGAGCAGTTCTTC. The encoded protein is CASSQGGTDLYNEQFF.

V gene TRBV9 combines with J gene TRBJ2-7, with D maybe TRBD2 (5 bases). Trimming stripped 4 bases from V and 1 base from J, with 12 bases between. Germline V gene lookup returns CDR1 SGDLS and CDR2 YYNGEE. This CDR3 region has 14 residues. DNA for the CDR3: TGTGCCAGCAGCCTTAGGGCGGGTTCCTACGAGCAGTACTTC. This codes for CASSLRAGSYEQYF.

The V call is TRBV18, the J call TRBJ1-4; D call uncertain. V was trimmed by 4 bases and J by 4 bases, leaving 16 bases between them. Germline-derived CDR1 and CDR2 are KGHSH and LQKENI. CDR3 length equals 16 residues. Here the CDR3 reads CASSRGPGGINEKLFF. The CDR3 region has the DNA TGTGCCAGCTCACGCGGTCCGGGAGGTATTAATGAAAAACTGTTTTTT.

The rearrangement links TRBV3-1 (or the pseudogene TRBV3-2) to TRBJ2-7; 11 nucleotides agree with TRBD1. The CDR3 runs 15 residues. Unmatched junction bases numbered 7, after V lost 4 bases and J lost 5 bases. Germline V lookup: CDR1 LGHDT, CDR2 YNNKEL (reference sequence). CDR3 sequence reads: CASSPGTGGLHEQYF. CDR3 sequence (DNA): TGTGCCAGCAGCCCCGGGACAGGGGGACTGCACGAGCAGTACTTC.

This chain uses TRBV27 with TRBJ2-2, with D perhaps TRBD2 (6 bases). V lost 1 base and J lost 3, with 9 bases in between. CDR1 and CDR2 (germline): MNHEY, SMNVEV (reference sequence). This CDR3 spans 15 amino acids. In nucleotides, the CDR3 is TGTGCCAGCAGTTTATTGAGGAGGGACACCGGGGAGCTGTTTTTT. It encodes CASSLLRRDTGELFF.

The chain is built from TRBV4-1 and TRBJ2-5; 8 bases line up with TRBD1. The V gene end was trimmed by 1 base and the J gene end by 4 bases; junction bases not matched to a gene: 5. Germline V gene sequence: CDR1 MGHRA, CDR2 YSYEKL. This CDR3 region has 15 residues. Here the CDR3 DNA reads TGCGCCAGCAGCCAAGCGTCAGGGGGCGTAGAGACCCAGTACTTC. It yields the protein CASSQASGGVETQYF.

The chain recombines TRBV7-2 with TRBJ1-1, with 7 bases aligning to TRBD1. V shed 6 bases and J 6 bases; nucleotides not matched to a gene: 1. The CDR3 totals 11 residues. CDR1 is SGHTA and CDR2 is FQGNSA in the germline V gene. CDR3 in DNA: TGTGCCAGCAGGAGGGGGCCTGAAGCTTTCTTT. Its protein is CASRRGPEAFF.